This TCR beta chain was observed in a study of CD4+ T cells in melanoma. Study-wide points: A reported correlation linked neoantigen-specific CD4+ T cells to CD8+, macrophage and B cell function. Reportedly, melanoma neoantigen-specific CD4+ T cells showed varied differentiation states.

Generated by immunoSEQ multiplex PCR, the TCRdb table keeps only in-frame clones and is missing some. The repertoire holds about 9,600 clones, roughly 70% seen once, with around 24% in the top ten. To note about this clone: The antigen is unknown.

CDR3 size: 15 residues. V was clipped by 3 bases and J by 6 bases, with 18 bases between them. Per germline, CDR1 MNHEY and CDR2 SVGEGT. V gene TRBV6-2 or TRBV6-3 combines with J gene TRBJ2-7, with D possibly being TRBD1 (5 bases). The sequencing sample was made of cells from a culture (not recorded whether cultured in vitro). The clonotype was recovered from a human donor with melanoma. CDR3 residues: CASSYLPGSILEQYF. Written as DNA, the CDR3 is TGTGCCAGCAGTTATCTACCAGGGTCGATACTCGAGCAGTACTTC.